This TCR beta chain was profiled in a study of blood T cell repertoires in COVID-19. Overall study: Researchers got acute and convalescent COVID-19 samples from the United States, Italy and Spain. The analysed material was cDNA or gDNA that came from T cells, B-cell-depleted T cells, or PBMCs.

Assay: immunoSEQ multiplex PCR; the TCRdb copy retains only in-frame clones and omits some. The top ten hold roughly 15% of the sample, which has under 40,000 clones, 75% to 90% seen once. Material for sequencing was peripheral blood. This clonotype was sampled from a man aged 45-65 years with active or convalescent COVID-19.

CDR3 DNA: TGTGCCAGCAGCGACAGGGCGGGGGAGCAGTACTTC. As protein: CASSDRAGEQYF. This chain connects TRBV12-3 or TRBV12-4 to TRBJ2-7; a weak D match, TRBD1 (7 bases). Between the trimmed V and J ends, which lost 6 bases and 7 bases, there was a span of 13 bases. This CDR3 has 12 residues.